The next 22 T cell receptor beta chains were all read from a single sample in a study of blood T cell repertoires in COVID-19. The method was immunoSEQ multiplex PCR; TCRdb's version includes in-frame clones alone and lacks a portion of them. Here the sample spans 200,000 to 250,000 clones, about 88% being singletons. Sequenced: peripheral blood. The receptor source for this set is a woman aged 50 to 60 with COVID-19, enrolled during active disease.

The chain carries TRBV29-1 and TRBJ1-2; D might be TRBD1 (5 bases). The CDR3 spans 12 residues. Germline V gene sequence: CDR1 SQVTM, CDR2 ANQGSEA. V was pared by 7 bases and J by 2 bases, with 11 bases between. For the CDR3, the DNA is TGCAGCGCGGGGACTGAGAACTATGGCTACACCTTC. The encoded protein is CSAGTENYGYTF.

This chain's CDR3 is CASGSPRGPLHF. The CDR3 DNA is TGTGCCAGCGGTTCCCCGCGGGGACCCCTCCACTTT. This chain connects TRBV5-5 to TRBJ1-6; D gene unclear. Trimming left V 7 bases short and J 12 bases short, with 14 bases between. The CDR3 consists of 12 residues. Germline assignment: CDR1 SGHKS and CDR2 YYEKEE (reference sequence).

The chain recombines TRBV30 with TRBJ1-4, with D unresolved. This CDR3 contains 15 residues. The V gene lost 2 bases and the J gene lost 0 bases, with 10 bases spanning the gap. Germline V gene sequence: CDR1 GTSNPN, CDR2 SVGIG (reference sequence). CDR3 bases: TGTGCCTGGAGTCCCGGGAGAGCAACTAATGAAAAACTGTTTTTT. Protein product: CAWSPGRATNEKLFF.

The chain recombines TRBV7-8 with TRBJ1-3; D is uncertain. Looked up from germline, CDR1 is SGHVS and CDR2 is FQNEAQ. V was cut by 5 bases and J by 1 base, with 24 bases left in between. The CDR3 runs 19 residues. The CDR3 bases are TGTGCCAGCAGCCCGAAAGTAGGCGGCAGTTACAAATCTGGAAACACCATATATTTT. Translated, it gives CASSPKVGGSYKSGNTIYF. The full variable domain, in which reference TRBV7-8 and TRBJ1-3 provide the parts outside the CDR3, is GAGVSQSPRYKVAKRGQDVALRCDPISGHVSLFWYQQALGQGPEFLTYFQNEAQLDKSGLPSDRFFAERPEGSVSTLKIQRTQQEDSAVYLCASSPKVGGSYKSGNTIYFGEGSWLTVV.

The chain joins TRBV15 to TRBJ1-6; 7 bases are shared with TRBD1. Germline V gene sequence: CDR1 LNHNV, CDR2 YYDKDF (reference sequence). Trimming at V came to 3 bases and at J to 17 bases, leaving 28 bases not matched to a gene. The CDR3 consists of 19 residues. This CDR3 is CATSSFNPPFLEGATVVHF. The CDR3 bases are TGTGCCACCAGCAGTTTTAACCCCCCTTTTTTAGAGGGGGCAACGGTGGTCCACTTT.

This clone was counted a single time. The V call is TRBV6-5, the J call TRBJ2-6; weak D call: TRBD1 (6 bases). The CDR3 is 16 amino acids. The V gene's germline CDR1 is MNHEY and CDR2 SVGAGI. Trimming removed 0 bases from V and 0 bases from J, with 6 bases in between. The CDR3: CASSYSGASGANVLTF. In DNA form, the CDR3 reads TGTGCCAGCAGTTACTCGGGGGCCTCTGGGGCCAACGTCCTGACTTTC.

The rearrangement joins TRBV28 to TRBJ2-1; a weak D match, TRBD2 (6 bases). Germline-derived CDR1 and CDR2 are MDHEN and SYDVKM. The length of the CDR3 is 19 residues. V lost 5 bases, J lost 4 bases, and 27 bases lay in between. This CDR3 reads CASSLGPTGSQLQYNEQFF. The DNA for the CDR3 is TGTGCCAGCAGTCTAGGGCCCACCGGGAGCCAATTACAATACAATGAGCAGTTCTTC.

Concerning this clone: In the same sample, other DNA sequences code for this CDR3. The chain carries TRBV5-1 and TRBJ1-3, with D possibly being TRBD1 (5 bases). The CDR3 covers 14 residues. From germline, CDR1 is SGHRS and CDR2 YFSETQ. V dropped 5 bases and J dropped 1 base, with 10 bases sitting between them. CDR3 amino acids: CASSPQGSGNTIYF. The CDR3 DNA reads TGCGCCAGCAGTCCCCAGGGATCTGGAAACACCATATATTTT.

J is TRBJ2-3 and V is TRBV29-1; 7 nucleotides agree with TRBD2. This CDR3 has 14 residues. Germline values: CDR1 SQVTM, CDR2 ANQGSEA. Trimming cost V 7 bases and J 0 bases; bases outside gene matches: 7. The CDR3 DNA is TGCAGCGGATTGGGGGGGATGAGCACAGATACGCAGTATTTT. Protein sequence: CSGLGGMSTDTQYF.

This sequence joins TRBV6-1 and TRBJ1-2; the match to TRBD1 covers 7 bases. The germline V gene encodes CDR1 MNHNS and CDR2 SASEGT. The J segment lost 8 bases and the V segment lost 3 bases, leaving 0 bases of the junction unmatched. The CDR3 totals 11 residues. The CDR3 nucleotides read TGTGCCAGCAGTGAGGACAGGGGCTACACCTTC. This translates into CASSEDRGYTF.

The chain employs TRBV12-3 or TRBV12-4 and TRBJ2-7; unclear D gene. The CDR3 extends over 11 amino acids. Between the trimmed V and J ends, which lost 4 bases and 3 bases, there was a span of 4 bases. The CDR3 loop is CASSWSYEQYF. The CDR3 DNA is TGTGCCAGCAGTTGGAGCTACGAGCAGTACTTC.

The chain has TRBV30 and TRBJ1-1; D ambiguous. Germline V gene sequence: CDR1 GTSNPN, CDR2 SVGIG (reference sequence). The V end was cut by 5 bases, the J end by 0 bases, with 4 bases between. There are 11 residues in the CDR3. The CDR3 bases are TGTGCCTGGCGTTTGAACACTGAAGCTTTCTTT. It specifies CAWRLNTEAFF.

The chain employs TRBV6-6 and TRBJ1-4, with D perhaps matching TRBD1 (5 bases). V lost 5 bases to trimming and J lost 9 bases, with 37 bases between them. CDR1 is MNHNY, CDR2 SVGAGI, per germline (reference sequence). The CDR3 is 21 amino acids. The CDR3 DNA is TGTGCCAGCAGTCCGGTTCGGGACTGGGGCCGACTGGTCCCCTTTATGCAAAAACTGTTTTTT. This sequence encodes CASSPVRDWGRLVPFMQKLFF.

In this sample, this clone turned up once. The chain carries TRBV28 and TRBJ2-7, with a possible D match to TRBD1 (5 bases). Germline assignment: CDR1 MDHEN and CDR2 SYDVKM. V was clipped by 5 bases and J by 4 bases, with 15 bases between them. The CDR3 consists of 14 residues. CDR3 protein: CASSPPSRAYEQYF. CDR3 sequence (DNA): TGTGCCAGCAGTCCCCCAAGCAGGGCGTACGAGCAGTACTTC.

This chain joins TRBV6-5 and TRBJ1-1, with TRBD1 matching over 11 bases. The germline V gene encodes CDR1 MNHEY and CDR2 SVGAGI. The CDR3 covers 15 residues. Trimming cost V 5 bases and J 7 bases; bases outside gene matches: 9. In nucleotides, the CDR3 is TGTGCCAGCAGTCCGGACAGGGGGCAACGTAATGAAGCTTTCTTT. Translated, it gives CASSPDRGQRNEAFF.

The gene calls are TRBV5-4 and TRBJ2-1; 9 nucleotides agree with TRBD1. CDR3 length equals 16 residues. The V gene's germline CDR1 is SGHNT and CDR2 YYREEE (reference sequence). The trim removed 0 bases at V and 7 bases at J, leaving 8 bases unmatched. CDR3 sequence (DNA): TGTGCCAGCAGCTTGGCCTATCAGACAGGGGGAAATGAGCAGTTCTTC. Its protein is CASSLAYQTGGNEQFF. Full variable domain (remainder filled in from reference TRBV5-4 and TRBJ2-1): ETGVTQSPTHLIKTRGQQVTLRCSSQSGHNTVSWYQQALGQGPQFIFQYYREEENGRGNFPPRFSGLQFPNYSSELNVNALELDDSALYLCASSLAYQTGGNEQFFGPGTRLTVL.

CDR3 region: CASSSGQYYEQYF. CDR3 DNA sequence: TGTGCCAGCAGCTCGGGACAGTACTACGAGCAGTACTTC. V and J are TRBV7-9 and TRBJ2-7; 7 bases align to TRBD1. The CDR3 runs to 13 residues. V lost 4 bases and J lost 3; bases outside the gene matches: 3. Germline V gene sequence: CDR1 SEHNR, CDR2 FQNEAQ (reference sequence).

J is TRBJ2-1 and V is TRBV5-1; 11 bases agree with TRBD2. J gave up 2 bases and V 0 bases, and 7 bases lay outside the gene matches. The CDR3 runs to 18 residues. Germline V gene data show CDR1 as SGHRS and CDR2 as YFSETQ. CDR3 sequence reads: CASSLAKGLAVPYNEQFF. In DNA, the CDR3 is TGCGCCAGCAGCTTGGCCAAGGGACTAGCGGTTCCCTACAATGAGCAGTTCTTC.

The chain links TRBV5-1 to TRBJ2-7; D gene uncertain. This CDR3 is 13 amino acids long. CDR1 and CDR2 (germline): SGHRS, YFSETQ. V shed 4 bases and J shed 0 bases, with 8 bases lying between them. Here the CDR3 reads CASSMSPSYEQYV. For the CDR3, the DNA is TGCGCCAGCAGCATGTCTCCCTCCTACGAGCAGTACGTC.

The chain joins TRBV6-5 to TRBJ1-6, with 7 bases lining up with TRBD1. Looked up from germline, CDR1 is MNHEY and CDR2 is SVGAGI. With V trimmed by 6 bases and J by 9 bases, 11 bases remained unmatched. The CDR3 is 15 residues long. The CDR3 coding sequence is TGTGCCAGCAGCTTCAGGGGGGCCCCCGGTTCACCCCTCCACTTT. This codes for CASSFRGAPGSPLHF.

The chain's CDR3 is CASSPGTVLNYGYTF. CDR3 in DNA: TGTGCCAGCAGTCCCGGGACAGTCCTTAACTATGGCTACACCTTC. The V call is TRBV6-5, the J call TRBJ1-2; 7 bases line up with TRBD1. The germline gives CDR1 MNHEY, CDR2 SVGAGI. V trimming: 5 bases; J trimming: 1 base; junction bases outside the gene matches: 7. This CDR3 has 15 residues.

This sequence joins TRBV27 and TRBJ2-7; 10 bases are a match to TRBD1. Germline V gene lookup returns CDR1 MNHEY and CDR2 SMNVEV (reference sequence). This CDR3 region has 14 residues. The trim removed 8 bases at V and 7 bases at J, leaving 11 bases unmatched. This CDR3 is CASQDRQGASEQYV. The CDR3 region has the DNA TGTGCCAGCCAAGACCGACAGGGGGCTTCTGAGCAGTACGTC.